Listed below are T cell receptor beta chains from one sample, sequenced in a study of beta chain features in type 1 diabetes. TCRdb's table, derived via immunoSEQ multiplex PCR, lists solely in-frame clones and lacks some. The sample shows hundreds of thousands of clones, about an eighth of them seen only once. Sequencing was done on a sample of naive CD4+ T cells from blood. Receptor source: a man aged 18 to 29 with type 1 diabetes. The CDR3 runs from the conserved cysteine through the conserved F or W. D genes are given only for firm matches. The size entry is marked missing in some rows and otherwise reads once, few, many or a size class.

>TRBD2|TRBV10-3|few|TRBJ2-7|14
CAISDTAGAYEQYF
TGTGCCATCAGTGATACAGCGGGGGCCTACGAGCAGTACTTC
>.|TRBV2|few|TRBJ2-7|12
CASSLISYEQYF
TGTGCCAGCAGTTTGATCTCCTACGAGCAGTACTTC
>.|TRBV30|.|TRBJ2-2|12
CAWNGGPGELFF
TGTGCCTGGAATGGGGGGCCTGGGGAGCTGTTTTTT
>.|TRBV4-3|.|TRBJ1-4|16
CASSQDQLSSVQELFF
TGCGCCAGCAGCCAAGATCAATTATCGAGCGTGCAGGAACTGTTTTTT
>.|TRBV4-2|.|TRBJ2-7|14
CASSQEGVTGEQYF
TGTGCCAGCAGCCAAGAAGGGGTTACGGGCGAGCAGTACTTC
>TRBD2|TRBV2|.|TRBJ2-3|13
CASSKGLGDTQYF
TGTGCCAGCAGTAAGGGACTAGGAGATACGCAGTATTTT
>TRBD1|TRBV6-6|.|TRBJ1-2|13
CASSETGNYGYTF
TGTGCCAGCAGTGAGACAGGGAACTATGGCTACACCTTC
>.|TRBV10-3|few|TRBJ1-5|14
CAISESSEGQPQHF
TGTGCCATCAGTGAGTCGTCAGAAGGTCAGCCCCAGCATTTT
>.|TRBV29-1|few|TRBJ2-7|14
CSVEVGANSYEQYF
TGCAGCGTTGAAGTTGGGGCCAACTCCTACGAGCAGTACTTC
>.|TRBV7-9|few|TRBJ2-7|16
CASSLVRSGTLALQYF
TGTGCCAGCAGCTTAGTGAGATCCGGGACACTGGCCTTGCAGTACTTC
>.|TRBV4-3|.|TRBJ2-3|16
CASSLDAWPGADTQYF
TGCGCCAGCAGCCTAGACGCCTGGCCGGGCGCAGATACGCAGTATTTT
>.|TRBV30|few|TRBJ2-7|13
CAWMSTGTYEQYF
TGTGCCTGGATGAGTACAGGGACCTACGAGCAGTACTTC
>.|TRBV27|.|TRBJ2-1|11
CASSFRNEQFF
TGTGCCAGCAGTTTCAGAAATGAGCAGTTCTTC
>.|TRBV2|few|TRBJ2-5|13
CASIGRLQETQYF
TGTGCCAGCATAGGGAGGCTCCAAGAGACCCAGTACTTC
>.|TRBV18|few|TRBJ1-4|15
CASSPGRETNEKLFF
TGTGCCAGCTCACCCGGCAGGGAGACTAATGAAAAACTGTTTTTT
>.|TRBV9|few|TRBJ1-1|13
CASSVGANTEAFF
TGTGCCAGCAGCGTAGGGGCGAACACTGAAGCTTTCTTT
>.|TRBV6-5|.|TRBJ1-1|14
CASSYGGSNTEAFF
TGTGCCAGCAGTTACGGGGGCTCGAACACTGAAGCTTTCTTT
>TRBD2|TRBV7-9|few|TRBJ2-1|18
CASSPRGREGRTYNEQFF
TGTGCCAGCAGTCCCCGAGGGCGGGAGGGGAGGACCTACAATGAGCAGTTCTTC
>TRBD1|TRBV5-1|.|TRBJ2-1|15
CASRVAGGSWNEQFF
TGCGCCAGCAGGGTGGCAGGGGGCTCTTGGAATGAGCAGTTCTTC
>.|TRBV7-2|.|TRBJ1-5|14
CASSLDGSGQPQHF
TGTGCCAGCAGCTTAGATGGGTCCGGTCAGCCCCAGCATTTT
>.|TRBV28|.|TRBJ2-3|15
CASSPRTSPTDTQYF
TGTGCCAGCAGTCCCCGGACTTCTCCCACAGATACGCAGTATTTT
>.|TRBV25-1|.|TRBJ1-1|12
CASRDQGTEAFF
TGTGCCAGCAGGGACCAAGGCACTGAAGCTTTCTTT
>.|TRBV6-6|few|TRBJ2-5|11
CTSRGGETQYF
TGTACCAGCAGGGGTGGAGAGACCCAGTACTTC
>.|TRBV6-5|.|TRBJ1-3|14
CASSRESSGNTIYF
TGTGCCAGCAGCCGGGAGAGCTCTGGAAACACCATATATTTT
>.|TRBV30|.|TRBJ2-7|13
CAWRGSSTYEQYF
TGTGCCTGGAGAGGGAGTTCTACCTACGAGCAGTACTTC
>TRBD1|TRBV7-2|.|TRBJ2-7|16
CASSLVRQGGLYEQYF
TGTGCCAGCAGCTTAGTTCGACAGGGCGGCCTCTACGAGCAGTACTTC
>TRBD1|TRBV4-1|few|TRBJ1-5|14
CASRMTGGDQPQHF
TGCGCCAGCAGAATGACAGGGGGTGATCAGCCCCAGCATTTT
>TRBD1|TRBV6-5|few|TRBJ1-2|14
CASSRDRDRYGYTF
TGTGCCAGCAGTAGGGACAGGGACCGCTATGGCTACACCTTC
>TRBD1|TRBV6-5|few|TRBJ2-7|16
CASSYSGDRGNYEQYF
TGTGCCAGCAGTTACTCCGGCGACAGGGGAAACTACGAGCAGTACTTC
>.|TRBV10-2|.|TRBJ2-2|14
CASKLRAETGELFF
TGCGCCAGCAAATTACGAGCGGAGACCGGGGAGCTGTTTTTT
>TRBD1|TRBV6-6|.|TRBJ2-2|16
CASIPGQGARTGELFF
TGTGCCAGCATCCCCGGACAGGGGGCGAGGACCGGGGAGCTGTTTTTT
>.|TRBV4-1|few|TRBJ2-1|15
CASSQGTGSNNEQFF
TGCGCCAGCAGCCAAGGAACGGGATCAAACAATGAGCAGTTCTTC
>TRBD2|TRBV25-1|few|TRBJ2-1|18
CASSESPGTSVYYNEQFF
TGTGCCAGCAGTGAATCACCCGGGACTAGCGTTTACTACAATGAGCAGTTCTTC
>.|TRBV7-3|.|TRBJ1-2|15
CASSLQGSDDYGYTF
TGTGCCAGCAGCTTACAGGGTTCTGACGACTATGGCTACACCTTC
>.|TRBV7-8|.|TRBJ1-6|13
CASTRTELSPLHF
TGTGCCAGCACCAGGACAGAACTTTCACCCCTCCACTTT
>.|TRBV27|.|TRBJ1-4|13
CASSPRDGEKLFF
TGTGCCAGCAGTCCCAGGGACGGCGAAAAACTGTTTTTT
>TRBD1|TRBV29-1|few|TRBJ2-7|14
CSVAWTGGYDEQYF
TGCAGCGTAGCTTGGACAGGGGGCTACGACGAGCAGTACTTC
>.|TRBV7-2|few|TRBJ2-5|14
CASSLRTGGETQYF
TGTGCCAGCAGCTTACGAACCGGCGGAGAGACCCAGTACTTC
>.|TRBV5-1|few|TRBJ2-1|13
CASSLVGSDEQFF
TGCGCCAGCAGCTTGGTGGGGTCCGATGAGCAGTTCTTC
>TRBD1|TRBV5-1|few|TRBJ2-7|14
CASSWTGPTYEQYF
TGCGCCAGCAGCTGGACAGGTCCCACCTACGAGCAGTACTTC
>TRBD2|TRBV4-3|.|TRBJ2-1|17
CASSQMRGAARSNEQFF
TGCGCCAGCAGCCAAATGCGGGGGGCCGCAAGGAGCAATGAGCAGTTCTTC
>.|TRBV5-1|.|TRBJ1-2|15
CASSSTQGFEGSYTF
TGCGCCAGCAGCTCGACACAGGGTTTCGAGGGCAGCTACACCTTC
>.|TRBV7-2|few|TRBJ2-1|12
CASSYFRELGFF
TGTGCCAGCAGCTACTTTCGGGAGTTGGGGTTCTTC
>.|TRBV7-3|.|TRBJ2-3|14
CASSSTLTELTQYF
TGTGCCAGCAGCTCAACCTTGACAGAGCTAACGCAGTATTTT
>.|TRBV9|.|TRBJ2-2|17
CASSFQGGTAYTGELFF
TGTGCCAGCAGCTTCCAAGGAGGGACAGCCTACACCGGGGAGCTGTTTTTT
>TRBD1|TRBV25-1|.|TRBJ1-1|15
CASSDTGAGGTEAFF
TGTGCCAGCAGTGATACAGGGGCGGGGGGCACTGAAGCTTTCTTT
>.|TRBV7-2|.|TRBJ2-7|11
CASSALGEQYF
TGTGCCAGCAGCGCCTTAGGAGAGCAGTACTTC
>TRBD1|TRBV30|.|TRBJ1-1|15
CAWSVTGGRNTEAFF
TGTGCCTGGAGCGTTACAGGGGGCAGGAACACTGAAGCTTTCTTT
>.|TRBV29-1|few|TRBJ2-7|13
CSVAYGGGYEQYF
TGCAGCGTTGCATATGGCGGCGGATACGAGCAGTACTTC